This T cell receptor beta chain was obtained from a study of T cells of healthy individuals. This clonotype was observed at least ten times. The CDR3 has 15 residues. V was cut by 2 bases and J by 1 base, with 11 bases left in between. Germline CDR1 reads MNHNS; CDR2 reads SASEGT. TCRdb passed the 5' RACE reads through MiXCR, listing each CDR3 protein once. Of about 40,000 distinct CDR3 sequences listed, about 4.2% are singletons. The sequence came from a human donor in good health. The chain is built from TRBV6-1 and TRBJ1-1, with D possibly matching TRBD1 (6 bases). The CDR3 nucleotides are TGTGCCAGCAGTGAAAGGACAGCGTGGAACACTGAAGCTTTCTTT. Translated: CASSERTAWNTEAFF.